The clone carrying this TCR beta chain was picked up one time. This probably arose from a read error, given a far larger clone one base away. The data are from a study of shared clonotypes between healthy human individuals. This CDR3 is built from 14 residues. Germline assignment: CDR1 SGHTS and CDR2 YDEGEE. The V gene lost 0 bases and the J gene lost 3 bases, with 7 bases spanning the gap. Generated by immunoSEQ multiplex PCR, the TCRdb table keeps only in-frame clones and is missing some. The profile covers more than 900,000 clones, with 75% to 80% appearing a single time and roughly 0.62% taken by the ten largest.

The chain recombines TRBV5-8 with TRBJ1-5, with D possibly being TRBD1 (6 bases). The sequence came from a man between 18 and 29 years old in good health. Some clones in this sample may be carry-over from other donors' samples. Sequenced material: memory CD4+ T cells from PBMCs. Subset given: CD45RA-negative fraction. The CDR3 protein is CASSLDRANQPQHF. The CDR3 DNA is TGTGCCAGCAGCTTGGACAGGGCCAATCAGCCCCAGCATTTT.